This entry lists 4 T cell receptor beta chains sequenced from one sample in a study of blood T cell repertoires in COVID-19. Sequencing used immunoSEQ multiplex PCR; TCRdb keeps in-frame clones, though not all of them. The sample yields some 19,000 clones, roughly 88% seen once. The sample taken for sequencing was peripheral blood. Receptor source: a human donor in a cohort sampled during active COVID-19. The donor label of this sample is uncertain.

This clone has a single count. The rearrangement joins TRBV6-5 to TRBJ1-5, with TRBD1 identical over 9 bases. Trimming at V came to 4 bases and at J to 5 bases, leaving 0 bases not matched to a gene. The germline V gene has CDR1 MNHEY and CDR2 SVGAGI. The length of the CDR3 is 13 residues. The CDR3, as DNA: TGTGCCAGCAGTTGGGACAGGGATCAGCCCCAGCATTTT. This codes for CASSWDRDQPQHF.

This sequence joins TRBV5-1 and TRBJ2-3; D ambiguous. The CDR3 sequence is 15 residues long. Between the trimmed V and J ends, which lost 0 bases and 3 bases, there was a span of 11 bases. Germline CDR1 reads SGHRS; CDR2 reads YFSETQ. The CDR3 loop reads CASSLDQARTDTQYF. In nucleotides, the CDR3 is TGCGCCAGCAGCTTGGACCAGGCGAGAACAGATACGCAGTATTTT.

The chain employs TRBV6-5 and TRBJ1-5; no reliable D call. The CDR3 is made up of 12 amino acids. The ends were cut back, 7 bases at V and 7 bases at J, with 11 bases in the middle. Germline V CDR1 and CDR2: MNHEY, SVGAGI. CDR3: CASNRVDQPQHF. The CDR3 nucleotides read TGTGCCAGCAACCGGGTTGACCAGCCCCAGCATTTT.

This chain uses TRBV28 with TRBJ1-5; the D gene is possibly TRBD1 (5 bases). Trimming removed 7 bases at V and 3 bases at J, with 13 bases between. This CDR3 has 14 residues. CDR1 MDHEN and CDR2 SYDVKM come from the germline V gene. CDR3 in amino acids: CASNLGTNNQPQHF. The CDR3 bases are TGTGCCAGCAATCTCGGGACTAACAATCAGCCCCAGCATTTT.